Listed below are T cell receptor beta chains from one sample, sequenced in a study of blood T cell repertoires in COVID-19. Here immunoSEQ multiplex PCR was the method, and the copy in TCRdb shows in-frame clones only, minus some. The sample yields about 310,000 clones, 90% seen once. Sequenced: PBMCs or T cells enriched from blood (not recorded which). The receptors were gathered from a woman under 30 with acute COVID-19. CDR3s include the opening cysteine and the closing phenylalanine or tryptophan. The D gene is left open where the match is weak. Part of the rows lack a size; the others show once, few, many or a class for expanded clones.

abundance: NA
d_gene: TRBD1
v_gene: TRBV19
j_gene: TRBJ2-7
CDR3aa: CASQPGQGLYEQYF
CDR3nt: TGTGCCAGCCAGCCGGGACAGGGCCTCTACGAGCAGTACTTC

abundance: NA
d_gene: NA
v_gene: TRBV27
j_gene: TRBJ2-1
CDR3aa: CASTGIGSYNEQFF
CDR3nt: TGTGCCAGCACCGGGATAGGTTCCTACAATGAGCAGTTCTTC

abundance: NA
d_gene: TRBD1
v_gene: TRBV27
j_gene: TRBJ1-4
CDR3aa: CASSTRQGTTNEKLFF
CDR3nt: TGTGCCAGCAGTACCCGACAGGGAACAACTAATGAAAAACTGTTTTTT

abundance: NA
d_gene: NA
v_gene: TRBV4-1
j_gene: TRBJ1-1
CDR3aa: CASSQESARTEAFF
CDR3nt: TGCGCCAGCAGCCAAGAATCGGCGCGGACTGAAGCTTTCTTT

abundance: NA
d_gene: TRBD1
v_gene: TRBV3-1/TRBV3-2
j_gene: TRBJ1-1
CDR3aa: CASSQGQGNTEAFF
CDR3nt: TGTGCCAGCAGCCAAGGACAGGGGAACACTGAAGCTTTCTTT

abundance: once
d_gene: TRBD1
v_gene: TRBV10-3
j_gene: TRBJ1-2
CDR3aa: CAITLGQENYGYTF
CDR3nt: TGTGCCATCACCCTTGGACAGGAGAACTATGGCTACACCTTC

abundance: NA
d_gene: TRBD2
v_gene: TRBV5-4
j_gene: TRBJ2-5
CDR3aa: CASSSRTSGRASETQYF
CDR3nt: TGTGCCAGCAGCTCCCGGACTAGCGGGAGGGCCTCAGAGACCCAGTACTTC

abundance: NA
d_gene: TRBD1
v_gene: TRBV28
j_gene: TRBJ1-6
CDR3aa: CASSSQRDRGLGSPLHF
CDR3nt: TGTGCCAGCAGTTCTCAAAGGGACAGGGGGCTTGGATCACCCCTCCACTTT

abundance: once
d_gene: TRBD2
v_gene: TRBV7-2
j_gene: TRBJ2-2
CDR3aa: CASSFSGRATGELFF
CDR3nt: TGTGCCAGCAGCTTTAGCGGGAGGGCCACCGGGGAGCTGTTTTTT

abundance: NA
d_gene: TRBD1
v_gene: TRBV11-2
j_gene: TRBJ1-1
CDR3aa: CASSLYRGSEAFF
CDR3nt: TGTGCCAGCAGCTTGTACAGGGGCTCTGAAGCTTTCTTT

abundance: NA
d_gene: TRBD2
v_gene: TRBV11-1
j_gene: TRBJ2-1
CDR3aa: CASSLRIIAGADEQFF
CDR3nt: TGTGCCAGCAGCCTACGCATAATAGCGGGAGCCGATGAGCAGTTCTTC

abundance: once
d_gene: TRBD1
v_gene: TRBV19
j_gene: TRBJ1-1
CDR3aa: CASSSEQGGTEAFF
CDR3nt: TGTGCCAGTAGCTCGGAACAGGGGGGCACTGAAGCTTTCTTT

abundance: NA
d_gene: NA
v_gene: TRBV19
j_gene: TRBJ1-1
CDR3aa: CASRFTAMNTEAFF
CDR3nt: TGTGCCAGTCGTTTTACAGCTATGAACACTGAAGCTTTCTTT

abundance: NA
d_gene: NA
v_gene: TRBV28
j_gene: TRBJ1-2
CDR3aa: CASSLPPLMRGIGGYTF
CDR3nt: TGTGCCAGCAGTCTACCCCCCTTGATGCGGGGTATAGGGGGCTACACCTTC

abundance: NA
d_gene: NA
v_gene: TRBV30
j_gene: TRBJ1-3
CDR3aa: CAWNPGGANTIYF
CDR3nt: TGTGCCTGGAACCCGGGAGGGGCAAACACCATATATTTT

abundance: once
d_gene: TRBD2
v_gene: TRBV28
j_gene: TRBJ2-1
CDR3aa: CASELGSGTYNEQFF
CDR3nt: TGTGCCAGCGAATTGGGTAGCGGGACTTACAATGAGCAGTTCTTC

abundance: NA
d_gene: NA
v_gene: TRBV25-1
j_gene: TRBJ1-6
CDR3aa: CASSLSPNSPLHF
CDR3nt: TGTGCCAGCAGTCTATCCCCGAATTCACCCCTCCACTTT

abundance: NA
d_gene: TRBD1
v_gene: TRBV24-1
j_gene: TRBJ1-5
CDR3aa: CATSEGQRNQPQHF
CDR3nt: TGTGCCACCAGTGAGGGACAGCGCAATCAGCCCCAGCATTTT

abundance: once
d_gene: TRBD1
v_gene: TRBV19
j_gene: TRBJ1-2
CDR3aa: CASSIRWDRAYGGYTF
CDR3nt: TGTGCCAGTAGTATAAGGTGGGACAGGGCTTACGGTGGCTACACCTTC

abundance: NA
d_gene: TRBD1
v_gene: TRBV30
j_gene: TRBJ1-1
CDR3aa: CAWSVRGLYTEAFF
CDR3nt: TGTGCCTGGAGTGTTAGGGGGCTGTACACTGAAGCTTTCTTT

abundance: few
d_gene: NA
v_gene: TRBV7-3
j_gene: TRBJ2-1
CDR3aa: CASSLTSATNEQFF
CDR3nt: TGTGCCAGCAGCTTAACGTCAGCGACCAATGAGCAGTTCTTC

abundance: NA
d_gene: TRBD1
v_gene: TRBV6-1
j_gene: TRBJ2-7
CDR3aa: CASSEAAFDRGFDEQYF
CDR3nt: TGTGCCAGCAGTGAAGCGGCATTCGACAGGGGATTCGACGAGCAGTACTTC

abundance: NA
d_gene: TRBD2
v_gene: TRBV28
j_gene: TRBJ2-3
CDR3aa: CASSLFPPPTSGEAGTQYF
CDR3nt: TGTGCCAGCAGTTTATTCCCCCCCCCTACTAGCGGGGAGGCTGGTACGCAGTATTTT

abundance: NA
d_gene: TRBD2
v_gene: TRBV9
j_gene: TRBJ2-3
CDR3aa: CASSPSGGFTDTQYF
CDR3nt: TGTGCCAGCAGCCCCAGCGGGGGGTTCACAGATACGCAGTATTTT

abundance: NA
d_gene: TRBD1
v_gene: TRBV7-9
j_gene: TRBJ1-2
CDR3aa: CASSFIRDSYGYTF
CDR3nt: TGTGCCAGCAGCTTTATACGGGACAGCTATGGCTACACCTTC

abundance: NA
d_gene: TRBD1
v_gene: TRBV28
j_gene: TRBJ2-2
CDR3aa: CASSRTGDTGELFF
CDR3nt: TGTGCCAGCAGCAGAACAGGGGACACCGGGGAGCTGTTTTTT

abundance: NA
d_gene: TRBD2
v_gene: TRBV19
j_gene: TRBJ2-7
CDR3aa: CASTETSGPYEQYF
CDR3nt: TGTGCCAGTACTGAGACTAGCGGGCCCTACGAGCAGTACTTC

abundance: NA
d_gene: NA
v_gene: TRBV7-6
j_gene: TRBJ1-3
CDR3aa: CASSLSQGFGNTIYF
CDR3nt: TGTGCCAGCAGCTTAAGCCAGGGCTTTGGAAACACCATATATTTT

abundance: NA
d_gene: NA
v_gene: TRBV2
j_gene: TRBJ2-7
CDR3aa: CASSFDTGQGLYEQYF
CDR3nt: TGTGCCAGCAGTTTTGACACAGGACAAGGTCTCTACGAGCAGTACTTC

abundance: NA
d_gene: TRBD1
v_gene: TRBV29-1
j_gene: TRBJ1-4
CDR3aa: CSVGQGEKLFF
CDR3nt: TGCAGCGTTGGACAGGGTGAAAAACTGTTTTTT

abundance: NA
d_gene: TRBD1
v_gene: TRBV2
j_gene: TRBJ2-7
CDR3aa: CASSPVSGQEQYF
CDR3nt: TGTGCCAGCAGCCCGGTTTCGGGACAGGAGCAGTACTTC

abundance: NA
d_gene: NA
v_gene: TRBV7-9
j_gene: TRBJ1-1
CDR3aa: CASSPKRVQGGTEAFF
CDR3nt: TGTGCCAGCAGCCCTAAAAGGGTGCAGGGCGGCACTGAAGCTTTCTTT

abundance: NA
d_gene: TRBD1
v_gene: TRBV28
j_gene: TRBJ2-3
CDR3aa: CASIPRGRGYSTQYF
CDR3nt: TGTGCCAGCATCCCACGGGGCAGGGGGTATTCGACGCAGTATTTT

abundance: NA
d_gene: NA
v_gene: TRBV2
j_gene: TRBJ1-6
CDR3aa: CASSLQGPLNSPLHF
CDR3nt: TGTGCCAGCAGTCTACAGGGACCACTTAATTCACCCCTCCACTTT

abundance: once
d_gene: TRBD1
v_gene: TRBV28
j_gene: TRBJ2-1
CDR3aa: CASSFPGQGHEQFF
CDR3nt: TGTGCCAGCAGTTTCCCGGGACAGGGGCATGAGCAGTTCTTC

abundance: NA
d_gene: NA
v_gene: TRBV28
j_gene: TRBJ2-6
CDR3aa: CASSPGQIGANVLTF
CDR3nt: TGTGCCAGCAGCCCCGGACAGATAGGGGCCAACGTCCTGACTTTC

abundance: once
d_gene: NA
v_gene: TRBV7-2
j_gene: TRBJ1-2
CDR3aa: CASSLWDGGGVGYTF
CDR3nt: TGTGCCAGCAGCTTATGGGACGGCGGGGGAGTTGGCTACACCTTC

abundance: few
d_gene: NA
v_gene: TRBV28
j_gene: TRBJ1-2
CDR3aa: CASITGRRKANYGYTF
CDR3nt: TGTGCCAGCATCACAGGGCGCAGGAAAGCTAACTATGGCTACACCTTC

abundance: NA
d_gene: NA
v_gene: TRBV24-1
j_gene: TRBJ1-5
CDR3aa: CATSDPRQGNQPQHF
CDR3nt: TGTGCCACCAGTGATCCGAGACAGGGCAATCAGCCCCAGCATTTT

abundance: NA
d_gene: NA
v_gene: TRBV24-1
j_gene: TRBJ2-5
CDR3aa: CATSGVGETQYF
CDR3nt: TGTGCCACTTCGGGGGTCGGAGAGACCCAGTACTTC

abundance: NA
d_gene: NA
v_gene: TRBV6-5
j_gene: TRBJ2-7
CDR3aa: CASGDGSSYEQYF
CDR3nt: TGTGCCAGCGGAGACGGGTCTTCCTACGAGCAGTACTTC

abundance: NA
d_gene: NA
v_gene: TRBV7-9
j_gene: TRBJ1-6
CDR3aa: CASSLLDYNSPLHF
CDR3nt: TGTGCCAGCAGCTTATTAGACTATAATTCACCCCTCCACTTT

abundance: NA
d_gene: NA
v_gene: TRBV27
j_gene: TRBJ2-1
CDR3aa: CASSTAGTMEFF
CDR3nt: TGTGCCAGCAGTACCGCAGGAACCATGGAGTTCTTC

abundance: NA
d_gene: NA
v_gene: TRBV9
j_gene: TRBJ2-1
CDR3aa: CASSVASNDNEQFF
CDR3nt: TGTGCCAGCAGCGTAGCTAGTAACGACAATGAGCAGTTCTTC

abundance: NA
d_gene: TRBD2
v_gene: TRBV7-3
j_gene: TRBJ2-2
CDR3aa: CASSASGRANGELFF
CDR3nt: TGTGCCAGCAGCGCTAGCGGGAGAGCGAACGGGGAGCTGTTTTTT

abundance: NA
d_gene: TRBD2
v_gene: TRBV28
j_gene: TRBJ2-3
CDR3aa: CASSSPGLARTDTQYF
CDR3nt: TGTGCCAGCAGCTCTCCGGGACTAGCGCGCACAGATACGCAGTATTTT

abundance: few
d_gene: TRBD1
v_gene: TRBV5-1
j_gene: TRBJ1-5
CDR3aa: CASSPGTENQPQHF
CDR3nt: TGCGCCAGCAGCCCCGGGACAGAAAATCAGCCCCAGCATTTT

abundance: NA
d_gene: NA
v_gene: TRBV6-5
j_gene: TRBJ2-1
CDR3aa: CASGPGDEQFF
CDR3nt: TGTGCCAGCGGTCCCGGGGATGAGCAGTTCTTC

abundance: NA
d_gene: NA
v_gene: TRBV28
j_gene: TRBJ2-7
CDR3aa: CASSQKKEQYF
CDR3nt: TGTGCCAGCAGCCAGAAGAAGGAGCAGTACTTC

abundance: NA
d_gene: NA
v_gene: TRBV6-5
j_gene: TRBJ2-5
CDR3aa: CASSAIGAQETQYF
CDR3nt: TGTGCCAGCAGCGCTATAGGGGCTCAAGAGACCCAGTACTTC

abundance: NA
d_gene: TRBD2
v_gene: TRBV28
j_gene: TRBJ2-3
CDR3aa: CASTVGRLAGVRNTDTQYF
CDR3nt: TGTGCCAGCACCGTTGGCCGGCTAGCGGGAGTCCGTAACACAGATACGCAGTATTTT

abundance: NA
d_gene: NA
v_gene: TRBV19
j_gene: TRBJ1-3
CDR3aa: CASRFISGNTIYF
CDR3nt: TGTGCCAGTCGGTTTATCTCTGGAAACACCATATATTTT

abundance: NA
d_gene: TRBD2
v_gene: TRBV20-1
j_gene: TRBJ2-3
CDR3aa: CSASVREELDTQYF
CDR3nt: TGCAGTGCTAGTGTGCGGGAGGAGCTAGATACGCAGTATTTT

abundance: NA
d_gene: TRBD1
v_gene: TRBV18
j_gene: TRBJ2-3
CDR3aa: CASSPRQGSTDTQYF
CDR3nt: TGTGCCAGCTCACCTCGACAGGGGAGCACAGATACGCAGTATTTT

abundance: NA
d_gene: TRBD1
v_gene: TRBV7-9
j_gene: TRBJ2-2
CDR3aa: CASSLETGVLNTGELFF
CDR3nt: TGTGCCAGCAGCTTGGAGACAGGGGTGTTAAACACCGGGGAGCTGTTTTTT